The T cell receptor (beta chain) under discussion was sequenced for a study of T cells in Graves' hyperthyroidism and ophthalmopathy. The V gene lost 3 bases and the J gene lost 6 bases, with 11 bases spanning the gap. This CDR3 is built from 13 residues. Patients aged 18 to 65 had newly diagnosed hyperthyroidism that had lasted under 2 months. Diagnosis rested on symptoms, serum thyroxine and TRAb, thyroid ultrasound, and orbital computed tomography. RNA transcripts were the template for amplifying TCR beta CDR3 regions. HTBI primers were employed in a first-round RT-PCR of the TCR CDR3. TCRdb reanalysed the multiplex PCR reads using MiXCR and keeps one entry per CDR3 protein. The repertoire holds about 360,000 distinct CDR3 sequences, with 15% to 17% as singletons.

The clonotype originates from a woman under 30 with Graves' hyperthyroidism that later progressed to Graves' ophthalmopathy. The V and J genes are TRBV12-3 or TRBV12-4 and TRBJ1-1; possible D gene TRBD1, 6 bases. Sequencing was performed on blood. CDR3 nucleotides: TGTGCCAGCAGTTTGGGGGGCAGGGCTGAAGCTTTCTTT. Translated: CASSLGGRAEAFF.